This paragraph covers one T cell receptor (beta chain) sequence. Its antigen is as yet unknown. This CDR3 has 17 amino acids. The V gene lost 8 bases and the J gene lost 3 bases, with 24 bases spanning the gap. In germline, CDR1 is MNHEY, CDR2 SMNVEV (reference sequence). These data originate in a study of CD8 T cells in Susac syndrome. Study-wide context: When their blood was taken, patients with Susac syndrome were therapy-naive, taking corticosteroids, or taking intravenous immunoglobulin alone.

RNA amounts of roughly 0.5 to 1 ug underwent reverse transcription with random hexamers. The authors amplified TCR beta CDR3 across 54 Vbeta and 13 Jbeta using immunoSEQ multiplex PCR. MiXCR, applied by TCRdb to the immunoSEQ multiplex PCR reads, yields one record per CDR3 protein. This table has roughly 140,000 distinct CDR3 sequences, approximately 96% appearing once. Purification of the CD8+ and CD4+ T cells relied on negative isolation, and TEMRA cells underwent FACS enrichment. Study-level findings and limits: The authors acknowledged that their TCR sequencing and HLA analysis involved a relatively small number of individuals.

The genes are TRBV27 and TRBJ2-3, with D possibly called TRBD1 or TRBD2 (5 bases each). The receptor's source is a human donor with Susac syndrome. The source material was CD4+ T cells from PBMCs. The CDR3 region is CASGDQTSRRWTDTQYF. Written as DNA, the CDR3 is TGTGCCAGCGGGGACCAGACCTCTCGAAGGTGGACAGATACGCAGTATTTT.